The T cell receptor beta chain described here comes from a study of technical replicates of blood from several donors. The method was immunoSEQ multiplex PCR; TCRdb's version includes in-frame clones alone and lacks a portion of them. The table records 80,000 to 100,000 clones, approximately 90% of them present only once. This clone has just one count. The sequenced sample was T cells isolated from PBMCs. The TCR sequence derives from a human donor in good health.

The CDR3 region is CASSSGQSNTEAFF. The DNA of the CDR3 is TGCGCCAGCAGCTCGGGACAGTCGAACACTGAAGCTTTCTTT. The gene calls are TRBV5-1 and TRBJ1-1; 7 bases line up with TRBD1. The ends lost 3 bases at V and 1 base at J; junction bases unmatched: 3. Per the germline V gene, CDR1 is SGHRS and CDR2 is YFSETQ. The CDR3 spans 14 residues.